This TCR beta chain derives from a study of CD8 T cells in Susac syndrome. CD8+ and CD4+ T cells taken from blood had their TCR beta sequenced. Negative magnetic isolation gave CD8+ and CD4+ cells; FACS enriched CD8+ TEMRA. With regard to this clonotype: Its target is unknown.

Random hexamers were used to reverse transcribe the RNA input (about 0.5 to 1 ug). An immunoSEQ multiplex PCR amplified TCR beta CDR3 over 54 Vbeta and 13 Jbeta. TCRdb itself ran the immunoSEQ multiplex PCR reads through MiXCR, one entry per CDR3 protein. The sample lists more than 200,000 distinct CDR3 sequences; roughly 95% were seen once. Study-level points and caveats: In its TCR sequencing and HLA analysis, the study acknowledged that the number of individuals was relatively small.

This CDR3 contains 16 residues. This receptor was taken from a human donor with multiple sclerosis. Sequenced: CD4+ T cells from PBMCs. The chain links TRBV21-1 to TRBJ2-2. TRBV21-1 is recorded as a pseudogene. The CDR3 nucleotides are TGTGCCAGCAGCAAAGTTGGCGGAGCGAACACCGGGGAGCTGTTTTTT. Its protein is CASSKVGGANTGELFF.